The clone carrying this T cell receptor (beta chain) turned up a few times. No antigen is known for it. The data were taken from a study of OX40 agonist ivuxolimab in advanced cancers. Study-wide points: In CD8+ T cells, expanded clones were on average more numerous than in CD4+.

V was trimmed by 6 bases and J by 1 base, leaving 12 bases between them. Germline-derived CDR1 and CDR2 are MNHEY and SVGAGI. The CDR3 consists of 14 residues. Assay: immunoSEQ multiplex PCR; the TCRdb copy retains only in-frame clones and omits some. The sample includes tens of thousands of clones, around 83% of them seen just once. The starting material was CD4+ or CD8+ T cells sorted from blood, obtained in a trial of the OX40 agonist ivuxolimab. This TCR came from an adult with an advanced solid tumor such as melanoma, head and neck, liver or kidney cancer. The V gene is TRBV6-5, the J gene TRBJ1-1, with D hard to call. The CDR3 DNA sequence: TGTGCCAGCAGGTTACGTAGCCCGAACACTGAAGCTTTCTTT. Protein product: CASRLRSPNTEAFF.